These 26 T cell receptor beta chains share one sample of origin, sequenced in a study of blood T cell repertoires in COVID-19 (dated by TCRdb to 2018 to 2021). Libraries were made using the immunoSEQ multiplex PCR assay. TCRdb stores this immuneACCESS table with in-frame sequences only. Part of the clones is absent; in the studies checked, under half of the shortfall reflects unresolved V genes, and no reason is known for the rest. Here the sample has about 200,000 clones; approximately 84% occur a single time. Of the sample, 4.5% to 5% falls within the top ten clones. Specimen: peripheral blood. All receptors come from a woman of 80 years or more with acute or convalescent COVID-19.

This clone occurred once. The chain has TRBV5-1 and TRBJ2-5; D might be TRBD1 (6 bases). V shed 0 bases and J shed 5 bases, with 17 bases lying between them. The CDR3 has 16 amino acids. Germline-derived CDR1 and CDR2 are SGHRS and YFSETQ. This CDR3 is CASSLGSQGRVETQYF. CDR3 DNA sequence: TGCGCCAGCAGCTTGGGCTCACAGGGTCGTGTGGAGACCCAGTACTTC.

The CDR3 region is CASRRTGERRQPQHF. The CDR3, as DNA: TGCGCCAGCAGGCGGACAGGGGAAAGGAGGCAGCCCCAGCATTTT. The chain carries TRBV4-1 and TRBJ1-5, with 9 nucleotides matching TRBD1. The CDR3 runs to 15 residues. The ends lost 6 bases at V and 7 bases at J; junction bases unmatched: 10. Germline V gene data show CDR1 as MGHRA and CDR2 as YSYEKL.

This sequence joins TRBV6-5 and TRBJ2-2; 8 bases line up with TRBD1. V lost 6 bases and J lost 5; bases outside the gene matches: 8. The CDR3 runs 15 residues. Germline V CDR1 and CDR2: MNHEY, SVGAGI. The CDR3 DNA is TGTGCCAGCAGAGCCGACAGGGGTGAGACCGGGGAGCTGTTTTTT. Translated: CASRADRGETGELFF.

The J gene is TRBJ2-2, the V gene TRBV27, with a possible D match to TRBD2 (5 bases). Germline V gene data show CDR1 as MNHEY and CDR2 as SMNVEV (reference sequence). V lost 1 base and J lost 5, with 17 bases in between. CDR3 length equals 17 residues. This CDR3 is CASSLLNSALGTGELFF. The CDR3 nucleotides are TGTGCCAGCAGTTTATTAAATAGCGCCCTGGGGACCGGGGAGCTGTTTTTT.

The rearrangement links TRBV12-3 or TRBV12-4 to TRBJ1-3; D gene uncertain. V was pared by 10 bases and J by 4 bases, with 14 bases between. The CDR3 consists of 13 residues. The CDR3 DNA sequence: TGTGCCACTTATGCAGTACCCGGAAACACCATATATTTT. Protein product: CATYAVPGNTIYF.

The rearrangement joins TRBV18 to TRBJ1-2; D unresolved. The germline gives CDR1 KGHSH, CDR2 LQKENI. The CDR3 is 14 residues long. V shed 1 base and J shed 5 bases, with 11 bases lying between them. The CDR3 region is CASSPRTGEYGYTF. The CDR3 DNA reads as TGTGCCAGCTCACCACGAACTGGGGAGTATGGCTACACCTTC.

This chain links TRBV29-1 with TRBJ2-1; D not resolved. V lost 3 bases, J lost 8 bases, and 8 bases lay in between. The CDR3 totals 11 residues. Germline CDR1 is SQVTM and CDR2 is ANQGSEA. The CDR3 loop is CSVDPVDEQFF. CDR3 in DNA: TGCAGCGTTGACCCAGTGGATGAGCAGTTCTTC.

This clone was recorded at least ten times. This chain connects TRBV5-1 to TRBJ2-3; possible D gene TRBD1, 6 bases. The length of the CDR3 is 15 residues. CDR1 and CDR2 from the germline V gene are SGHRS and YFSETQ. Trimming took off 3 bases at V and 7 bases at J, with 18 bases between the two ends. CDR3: CASSSGQSEAYTQYF. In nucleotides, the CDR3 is TGCGCCAGCAGCTCCGGACAGTCGGAGGCTTATACGCAGTATTTT.

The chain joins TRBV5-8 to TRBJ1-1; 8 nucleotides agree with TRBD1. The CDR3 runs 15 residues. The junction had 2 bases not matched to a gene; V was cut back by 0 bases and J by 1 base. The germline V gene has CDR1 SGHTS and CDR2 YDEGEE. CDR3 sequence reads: CASSLGQGRNTEAFF. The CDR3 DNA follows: TGTGCCAGCAGCTTGGGACAGGGGCGGAACACTGAAGCTTTCTTT. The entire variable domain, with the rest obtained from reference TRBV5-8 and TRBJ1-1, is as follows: EAGVTQSPTHLIKTRGQQATLRCSPISGHTSVYWYQQALGLGLQFLLWYDEGEERNRGNFPPRFSGRQFPNYSSELNVNALELEDSALYLCASSLGQGRNTEAFFGQGTRLTVV.

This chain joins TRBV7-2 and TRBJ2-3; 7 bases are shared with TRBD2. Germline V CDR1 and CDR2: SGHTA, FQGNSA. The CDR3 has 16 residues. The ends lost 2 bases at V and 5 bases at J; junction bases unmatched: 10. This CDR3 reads CASSLSGGRGLDTQYF. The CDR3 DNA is TGTGCCAGCAGCTTATCCGGCGGGAGAGGCCTAGATACGCAGTATTTT.

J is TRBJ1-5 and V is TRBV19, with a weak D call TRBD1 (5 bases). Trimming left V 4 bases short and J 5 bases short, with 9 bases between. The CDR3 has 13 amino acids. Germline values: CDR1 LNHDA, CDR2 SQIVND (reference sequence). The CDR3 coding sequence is TGTGCCAGTAGTACGGTAGGGGATCAGCCCCAGCATTTT. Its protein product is CASSTVGDQPQHF.

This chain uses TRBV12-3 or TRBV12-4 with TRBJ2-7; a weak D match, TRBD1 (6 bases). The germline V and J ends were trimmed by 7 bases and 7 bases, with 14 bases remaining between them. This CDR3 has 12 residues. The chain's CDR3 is CASTLWGREQYF. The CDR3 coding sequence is TGTGCCAGCACCCTCTGGGGGCGAGAGCAGTACTTC.

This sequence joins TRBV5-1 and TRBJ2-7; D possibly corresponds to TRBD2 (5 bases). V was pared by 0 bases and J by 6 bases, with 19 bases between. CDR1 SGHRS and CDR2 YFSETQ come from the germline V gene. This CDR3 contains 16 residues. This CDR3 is CASSLGPQADGVEQYF. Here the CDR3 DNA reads TGCGCCAGCAGCTTGGGTCCCCAAGCCGACGGGGTCGAGCAGTACTTC.

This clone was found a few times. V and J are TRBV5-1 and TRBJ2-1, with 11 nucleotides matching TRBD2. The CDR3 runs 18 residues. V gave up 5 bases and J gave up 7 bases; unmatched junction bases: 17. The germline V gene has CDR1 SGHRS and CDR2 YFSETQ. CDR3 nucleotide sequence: TGCGCCAGCAGAGACCTGAAATTAGCGGGAGGGCCCGGGAATGAGCAGTTCTTC. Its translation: CASRDLKLAGGPGNEQFF.

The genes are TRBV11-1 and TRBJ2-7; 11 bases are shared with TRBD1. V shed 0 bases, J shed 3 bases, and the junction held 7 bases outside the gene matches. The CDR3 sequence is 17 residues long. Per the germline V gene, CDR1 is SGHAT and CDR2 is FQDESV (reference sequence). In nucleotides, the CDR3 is TGTGCCAGCAGCTTAGCCTCTTGGACAGGGGGCGACTACGAGCAGTACTTC. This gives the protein CASSLASWTGGDYEQYF.

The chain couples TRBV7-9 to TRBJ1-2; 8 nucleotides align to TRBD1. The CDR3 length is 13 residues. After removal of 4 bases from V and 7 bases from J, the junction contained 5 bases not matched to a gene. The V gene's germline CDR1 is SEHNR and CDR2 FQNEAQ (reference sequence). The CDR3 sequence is CASSSGQGGGYTF. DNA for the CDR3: TGTGCCAGCAGCTCCGGACAGGGTGGTGGCTACACCTTC.

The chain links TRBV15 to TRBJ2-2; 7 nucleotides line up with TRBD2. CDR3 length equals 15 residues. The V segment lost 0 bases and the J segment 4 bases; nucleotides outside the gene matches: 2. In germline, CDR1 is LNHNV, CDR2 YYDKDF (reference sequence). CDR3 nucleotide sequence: TGTGCCACCAGCAGAGATACGGGGGGCACCGGGGAGCTGTTTTTT. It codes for CATSRDTGGTGELFF.

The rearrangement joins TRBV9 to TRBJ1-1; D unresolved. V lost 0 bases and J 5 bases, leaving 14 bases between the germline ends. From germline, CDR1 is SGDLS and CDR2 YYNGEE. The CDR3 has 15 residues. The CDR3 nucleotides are TGTGCCAGCAGCGTAGGTGGAGGACCTCGGACTGAAGCTTTCTTT. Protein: CASSVGGGPRTEAFF.

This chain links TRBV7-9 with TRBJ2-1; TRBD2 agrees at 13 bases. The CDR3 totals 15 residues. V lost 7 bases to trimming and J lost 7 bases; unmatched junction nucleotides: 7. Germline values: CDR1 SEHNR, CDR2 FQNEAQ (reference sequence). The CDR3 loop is CASTETSGRANEQFF. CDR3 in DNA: TGTGCCAGCACCGAAACTAGCGGGAGGGCTAATGAGCAGTTCTTC.

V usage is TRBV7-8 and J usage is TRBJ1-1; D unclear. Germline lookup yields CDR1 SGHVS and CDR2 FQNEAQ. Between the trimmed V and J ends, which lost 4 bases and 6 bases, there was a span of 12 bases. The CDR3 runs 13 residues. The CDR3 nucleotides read TGTGCCAGCAGCTCAACGATAACGGCTGAAGCTTTCTTT. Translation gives CASSSTITAEAFF.

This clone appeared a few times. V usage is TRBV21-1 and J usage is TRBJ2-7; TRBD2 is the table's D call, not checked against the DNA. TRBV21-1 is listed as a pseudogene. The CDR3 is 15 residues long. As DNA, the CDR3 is TGTGCCAGCAGCAAACCTGCGGAGCTCCCCTACGAGCAGTACTTC. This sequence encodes CASSKPAELPYEQYF.

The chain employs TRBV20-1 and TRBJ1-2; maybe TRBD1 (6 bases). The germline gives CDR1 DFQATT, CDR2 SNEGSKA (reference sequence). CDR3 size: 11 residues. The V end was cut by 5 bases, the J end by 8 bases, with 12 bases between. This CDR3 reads CSAEGVLGYTF. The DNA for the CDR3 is TGCAGTGCTGAGGGGGTGTTAGGCTACACCTTC.

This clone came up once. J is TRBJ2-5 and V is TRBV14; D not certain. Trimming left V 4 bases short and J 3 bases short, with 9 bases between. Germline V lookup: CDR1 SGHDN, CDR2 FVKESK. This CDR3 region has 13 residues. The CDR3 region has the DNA TGTGCCAGCAGCCGACTGGTCAAAGAGACCCAGTACTTC. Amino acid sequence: CASSRLVKETQYF. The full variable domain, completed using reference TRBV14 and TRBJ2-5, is EAGVTQFPSHSVIEKGQTVTLRCDPISGHDNLYWYRRVMGKEIKFLLHFVKESKQDESGMPNNRFLAERTGGTYSTLKVQPAELEDSGVYFCASSRLVKETQYFGPGTRLLVL.

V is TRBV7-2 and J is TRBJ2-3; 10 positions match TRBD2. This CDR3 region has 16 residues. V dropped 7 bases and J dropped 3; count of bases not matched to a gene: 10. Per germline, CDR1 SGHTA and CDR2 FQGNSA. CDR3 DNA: TGTGCCAGCACCCTTAGGATAGCGGGAGGAACAGATACGCAGTATTTT. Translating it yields CASTLRIAGGTDTQYF.

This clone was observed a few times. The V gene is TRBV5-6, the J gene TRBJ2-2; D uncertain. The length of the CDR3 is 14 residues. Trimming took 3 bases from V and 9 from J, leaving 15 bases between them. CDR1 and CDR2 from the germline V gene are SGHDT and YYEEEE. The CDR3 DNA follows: TGTGCCAGCAGCTCGATGGGCCTCTTCCGGGAGCTGTTTTTT. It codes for CASSSMGLFRELFF.

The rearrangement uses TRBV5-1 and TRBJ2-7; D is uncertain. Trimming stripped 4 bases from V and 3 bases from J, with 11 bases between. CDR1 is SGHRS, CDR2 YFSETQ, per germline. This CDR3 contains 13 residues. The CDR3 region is CASSLRPDYEQYF. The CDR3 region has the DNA TGCGCCAGCAGCCTCAGGCCCGACTACGAGCAGTACTTC.